The clone carrying this TCR beta chain came up many times. RNA transcripts provided the source from which TCR beta CDR3 regions were amplified. Carried out on the TCR CDR3, a first-round RT-PCR used the HTBI primer set. TCRdb re-called the multiplex PCR reads with MiXCR, one entry per CDR3 protein. The table lists approximately 270,000 distinct CDR3 sequences, more than 14% of them singletons, with roughly 15% in the top ten. These data come from a study of T cells in Graves' hyperthyroidism and ophthalmopathy. Germline V CDR1 and CDR2: MDHEN, SYDVKM. After removal of 6 bases from V and 2 bases from J, the junction contained 2 bases not matched to a gene. This CDR3 is 14 amino acids long.

The receptor was isolated from a woman in her thirties or forties with Graves' hyperthyroidism that later progressed to Graves' ophthalmopathy. The sequenced material came from blood. V is TRBV28 and J is TRBJ2-1; 9 nucleotides line up with TRBD2. CDR3 sequence reads: CASRIAGAYNEQFF. CDR3 in DNA: TGTGCCAGCAGGATAGCGGGGGCCTACAATGAGCAGTTCTTC.